Detailed here is one TCR beta chain. CDR3 length: 15 residues. Per germline, CDR1 MGHRA and CDR2 YSYEKL. V lost 3 bases, J lost 1 base, and 13 bases lay in between. The sample originates from a study of control samples from healthy donors and cancer patients. Assay: immunoSEQ multiplex PCR; the TCRdb copy retains only in-frame clones and omits some. This sample has 80,000 or so clones, with roughly 86% found just once. V usage is TRBV4-1 and J usage is TRBJ2-7; possibly TRBD2 for D (6 bases). The specimen was blood. The TCR was taken from a man aged 50-59 years in good health. This chain's CDR3 is CASSQARRDSYEQYF. Here the CDR3 DNA reads TGCGCCAGCAGCCAGGCGAGGAGGGATTCCTACGAGCAGTACTTC.